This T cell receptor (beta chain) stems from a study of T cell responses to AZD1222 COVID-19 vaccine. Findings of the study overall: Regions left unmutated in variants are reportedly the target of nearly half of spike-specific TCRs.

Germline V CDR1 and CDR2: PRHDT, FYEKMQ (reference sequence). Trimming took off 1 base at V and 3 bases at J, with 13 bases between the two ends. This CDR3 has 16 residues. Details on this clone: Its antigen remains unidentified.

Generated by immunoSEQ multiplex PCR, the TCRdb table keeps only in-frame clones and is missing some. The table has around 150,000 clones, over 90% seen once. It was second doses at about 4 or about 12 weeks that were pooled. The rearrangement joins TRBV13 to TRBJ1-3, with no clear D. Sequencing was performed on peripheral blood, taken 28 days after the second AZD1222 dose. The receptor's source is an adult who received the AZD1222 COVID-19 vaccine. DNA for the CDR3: TGTGCCAGCAGCTTAGTACGCAGGAGAGGTGGAAACACCATATATTTT. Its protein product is CASSLVRRRGGNTIYF.